This T cell receptor (beta chain) was sequenced for a study of T cell changes during pregnancy in multiple sclerosis. The CDR3 loop spans 14 amino acids. Germline V gene data show CDR1 as SGDLS and CDR2 as YYNGEE. V was shortened by 2 bases and J by 2 bases, with 10 bases between the two germline ends. This table comes from immunoSEQ multiplex PCR, and its TCRdb copy is limited to in-frame clones, with some not included. The profile shows tens of thousands of clones, approximately 90% of them singletons. The chain has TRBV9 and TRBJ2-5, with D unresolved. The sequence was collected from a female donor with multiple sclerosis, enrolled in a pregnancy study. The starting material was CD4+ T cells from peripheral blood mononuclear cells, obtained in the first trimester of pregnancy. DNA for the CDR3: TGTGCCAGCAGCGTTAGCAGCAAACAAGAGACCCAGTACTTC. Protein: CASSVSSKQETQYF.